The source of this TCR beta chain is a study of blood T cell repertoires in COVID-19. Background on the study: Acute and convalescent COVID-19 specimens originated in the United States, Italy and Spain.

Grouping used clinical history reported by participants in a survey and questionnaire. The data were produced by immunoSEQ multiplex PCR, yet TCRdb's version contains in-frame clones alone and is incomplete. Of about 400,000 clones listed, around 90% were seen once; the top ten hold about 2.1%. The CDR3 loop spans 14 amino acids. Germline CDR1 reads SGHNT; CDR2 reads YYREEE (reference sequence). Losses at the gene ends were 2 bases for V and 6 bases for J; bases not matched to a gene: 5. This clonotype was obtained from a middle-aged woman with acute COVID-19. The sample taken for sequencing was PBMCs or T cells enriched from blood (not recorded which). This chain uses TRBV5-4 with TRBJ1-2; 9 bases align to TRBD1. The CDR3 reads CASSFGQGRDGYTF. The CDR3 region has the DNA TGTGCCAGCAGCTTTGGACAGGGGCGAGATGGCTACACCTTC. The whole variable domain, filled in from reference TRBV5-4 and TRBJ1-2, reads ETGVTQSPTHLIKTRGQQVTLRCSSQSGHNTVSWYQQALGQGPQFIFQYYREEENGRGNFPPRFSGLQFPNYSSELNVNALELDDSALYLCASSFGQGRDGYTFGSGTRLTVV.